The T cell receptor beta chain under discussion was sequenced for a study of beta chain features in type 1 diabetes. Study observations and caveats: Researchers cautioned that cDNA sequencing could over-represent cells with high TCR expression. Shorter TCRB CDR3s, moderately but significantly so, marked every one of the four CD4+ subsets in Type 1 diabetes patients. VDJ junctions sequenced from type 1 diabetes patients showed fewer insertions and more deletions.

Investigators reverse transcribed all isolated RNA, so they sequenced expressed TCRB transcripts. Using immunoSEQ multiplex PCR, the repertoire was profiled, and TCRdb retains in-frame clones only, with some absent. Here the sample spans fewer than 350,000 clones, 15% to 20% being singletons. Each donor gave one heparinised blood draw averaging roughly 100 mL. This clone was seen more than once but under ten times. The antigen is undetermined. The CDR3 spans 12 residues. Germline V gene data show CDR1 as SGHNT and CDR2 as YYREEE (reference sequence). Unmatched junction bases numbered 2, after V lost 4 bases and J lost 5 bases.

The rearrangement joins TRBV5-4 to TRBJ2-5; 7 bases match TRBD2. The clonotype was recovered from a woman aged 18-35 years in good health. The sample taken for sequencing was naive CD4+ T cells from blood. CDR3 region: CASSRGVETQYF. DNA of the CDR3: TGTGCCAGCAGCCGGGGGGTCGAGACCCAGTACTTC.